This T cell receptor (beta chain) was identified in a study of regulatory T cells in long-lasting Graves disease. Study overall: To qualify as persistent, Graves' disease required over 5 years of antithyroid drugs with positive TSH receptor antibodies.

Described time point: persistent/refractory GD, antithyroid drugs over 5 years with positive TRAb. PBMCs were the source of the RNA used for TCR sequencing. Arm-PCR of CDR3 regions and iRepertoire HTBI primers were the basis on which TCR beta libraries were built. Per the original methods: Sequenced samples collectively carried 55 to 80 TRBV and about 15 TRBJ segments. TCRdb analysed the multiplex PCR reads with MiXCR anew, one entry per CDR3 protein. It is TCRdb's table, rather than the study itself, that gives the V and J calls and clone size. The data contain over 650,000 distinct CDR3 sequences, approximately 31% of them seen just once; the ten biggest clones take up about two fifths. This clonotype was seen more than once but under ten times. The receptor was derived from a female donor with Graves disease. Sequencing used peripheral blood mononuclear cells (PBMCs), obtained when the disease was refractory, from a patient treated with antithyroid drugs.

The DNA of the CDR3 is TGTGCCAGCAGCCTGGGACAGCAAACTAATGAAAAACTGTTTTTT. This codes for CASSLGQQTNEKLFF. J is TRBJ1-4 and V is TRBV7-9; the match to TRBD1 covers 7 bases. This CDR3 has 15 residues. CDR1 SEHNR and CDR2 FQNEAQ come from the germline V gene (reference sequence). With V trimmed by 5 bases and J by 1 base, 4 bases remained unmatched.